The rows below give T cell receptor beta chains drawn from one sample of a study of blood T cells in healthy people across ages. MiXCR was run by TCRdb on the 5' RACE reads, yielding one entry per CDR3 protein. The profile shows 450,000 to 600,000 distinct CDR3 sequences, about 27% of them singletons. In addition, the sample was reused for a study of T cells of mothers and their children.

The sequencing sample was made of blood. The receptor set was obtained from a boy aged 2 to 10 in good health. Both conserved end residues are part of each CDR3. D genes are given only for firm matches. The size entry is marked missing in some rows and otherwise reads once, few, many or a size class.

d_gene	abundance	len	j_gene	v_gene	CDR3nt	CDR3aa
-	-	12	TRBJ1-6	TRBV19	TGTGCCAGTAATGCGGGTAATTCACCCCTCCACTTT	CASNAGNSPLHF
-	-	14	TRBJ2-4	TRBV5-6	TGTGCCAGCAGCTCGGCGGGAACCAAAAACATTCAGTACTTC	CASSSAGTKNIQYF
TRBD1	few	16	TRBJ2-3	TRBV12-3/TRBV12-4	TGTGCCAGCAGCCTACTACAGGGGAAAGGGCCAGATACGCAGTATTTT	CASSLLQGKGPDTQYF
-	-	12	TRBJ2-3	TRBV7-9	TGTGCCAGCTTTACCCCGGGGGATACGCAGTATTTT	CASFTPGDTQYF
-	few	14	TRBJ1-6	TRBV5-5	TGTGCCAGCAGCGACAGCTCCCATAATTCACCCCTCCACTTT	CASSDSSHNSPLHF
-	once	12	TRBJ2-5	TRBV5-1	TGCGCCAGCAGCGACGCTAGAGAGACCCAGTACTTC	CASSDARETQYF
-	-	13	TRBJ2-2	TRBV4-1	TGCGCCAGCAGCCAAGAAACAGCCGGGGAGCTGTTTTTT	CASSQETAGELFF
-	few	15	TRBJ1-3	TRBV9	TGTGCCAGCAGTAAGGGGGATATCTCTGGAAACACCATATATTTT	CASSKGDISGNTIYF
-	-	12	TRBJ2-7	TRBV6-6	TGTGCCAGCAAAAACTCCTTCTACGAGCAGTACTTC	CASKNSFYEQYF
-	-	15	TRBJ1-1	TRBV5-1	TGCGCCAGCAGACTGGTTGAGGGTCTGAACACTGAAGCTTTCTTT	CASRLVEGLNTEAFF
-	-	13	TRBJ2-1	TRBV2	TGTGCCAGCAGTGAAGAACAGTACAATGAGCAGTTCTTC	CASSEEQYNEQFF
TRBD2	-	15	TRBJ2-1	TRBV7-2	TGTGCCAGCAGCAACGGACTAGCGGGGGGTTATGAGCAGTTCTTC	CASSNGLAGGYEQFF
-	few	15	TRBJ1-2	TRBV9	TGTGCCAGCAGCGTAGATGGTACCAGGGTTGAGGGCTACACCTTC	CASSVDGTRVEGYTF
TRBD2	few	14	TRBJ2-1	TRBV12-3/TRBV12-4	TGTGCCAGCAGTTTCGCGGGGGGCTACAATGAGCAGTTCTTC	CASSFAGGYNEQFF
TRBD2	once	13	TRBJ2-1	TRBV27	TGTGCCAGCAGTTTCGGGACTAGCGGGTGGCAGTTCTTC	CASSFGTSGWQFF
TRBD2	few	14	TRBJ2-4	TRBV24-1	TGTGATAGCGGGACCCCCTTGGCCAAAAACATTCAGTACTTC	CDSGTPLAKNIQYF
TRBD2	-	15	TRBJ2-7	TRBV4-3	TGCGCCAGCAGCCAAGGTAGCGGGAGCTCCTACGAGCAGTACTTC	CASSQGSGSSYEQYF
-	-	14	TRBJ1-1	TRBV10-3	TGTGCCATCAGTGAGTCTTTAGAAGGCACTGAAGCTTTCTTT	CAISESLEGTEAFF
TRBD2	-	16	TRBJ2-1	TRBV4-3	TGCGCCAGCAGCCAAGGTTGGCTAGCGGGTTCGAATGAGCAGTTCTTC	CASSQGWLAGSNEQFF
TRBD2	few	15	TRBJ2-3	TRBV12-3/TRBV12-4	TGTGCCAGCAGACTTACTAGCGGGGTCACAGATACGCAGTATTTT	CASRLTSGVTDTQYF
TRBD2	few	15	TRBJ2-5	TRBV7-7	TGTGCTAGCAGCTTAGATAGCGGGGGAACCCGGACCCAGTACTTC	CASSLDSGGTRTQYF
TRBD2	-	13	TRBJ2-7	TRBV19	TGTGCCACCTCAGCGGGGGCCTCCTACGAGCAGTACTTC	CATSAGASYEQYF
-	few	15	TRBJ1-2	TRBV4-3	TGCGCCAGCAGCCAACGTCTGGACAAGCAAGGGGGCTACACCTTC	CASSQRLDKQGGYTF
TRBD2	many	16	TRBJ2-5	TRBV11-2	TGTGCCAGCACCAAGACCCTAGCGGGGCTTAAAGAGACCCAGTACTTC	CASTKTLAGLKETQYF
-	-	14	TRBJ1-2	TRBV7-2	TGTGCCAGCAGCCTCGTACAGGAGACCTATGGCTACACCTTC	CASSLVQETYGYTF
TRBD2	-	18	TRBJ2-5	TRBV28	TGTGCCAGCAGTTCTTATCTAACTAGCGGGGGGCCTCAAGAGACCCAGTACTTC	CASSSYLTSGGPQETQYF
TRBD2	-	17	TRBJ2-3	TRBV28	TGTGCCAGCAGTCCTCAGACTAGCGGGGGCCTTGGGGATACGCAGTATTTT	CASSPQTSGGLGDTQYF
TRBD2	-	15	TRBJ2-1	TRBV5-5	TGTGCCAGCAGCTACCTAGCGGGAGATGCCCACGAGCAGCACTTC	CASSYLAGDAHEQHF
TRBD2	few	16	TRBJ2-7	TRBV7-9	TGTGCCAGCAGCAACAGGGCGGCGGGGGGTTCCTACGAGCAGTACTTC	CASSNRAAGGSYEQYF
-	few	14	TRBJ2-1	TRBV6-6	TGTGCCAGCAGTTATGAGGGGCTGGGCAATGAGCAGTTCTTC	CASSYEGLGNEQFF
TRBD1	few	14	TRBJ2-7	TRBV6-5	TGTGCCAGCAGTTACGGGGACAGCCTGCGGGAGCAGTACTTC	CASSYGDSLREQYF
-	-	15	TRBJ1-2	TRBV5-5	TGTGCCAGCAGCCTCATGGGGACCCCATTCTATGGCTACACCTTC	CASSLMGTPFYGYTF
-	few	15	TRBJ1-5	TRBV5-6	TGTGCCAGCAGCTTGCTTTCCAAGGGCAATCAGCCCCAGCATTTT	CASSLLSKGNQPQHF
TRBD1	-	13	TRBJ2-5	TRBV7-6	TGTGCCAGCAGCTTACCCAGGGGGGAGACCCAGTACTTC	CASSLPRGETQYF
-	-	14	TRBJ2-5	TRBV9	TGTGCCAGCAGCGCTGGACACAACCAAGAGACCCAGTACTTC	CASSAGHNQETQYF